This TCR beta chain derives from a study of T-cell reconstitution after alpha-beta-depleted transplantation in children. It was with unique molecular identifiers that the TCRbeta library was prepared. TCRdb fed the PCR reads into MiXCR, producing one record per CDR3 protein. The table has some 390,000 distinct CDR3 sequences, 20% seen once. Per the germline V gene, CDR1 is DFQATT and CDR2 is SNEGSKA (reference sequence). This CDR3 has 16 amino acids. Losses at the gene ends were 0 bases for V and 2 bases for J; bases not matched to a gene: 7. Sequenced material: PBMCs from the stem cell graft donor, taken from the stem cell graft. This TCR came from a human donor who donated a stem cell graft to a child with acute myeloid leukemia. The chain joins TRBV20-1 to TRBJ2-7, with 10 bases aligning to TRBD2. CDR3 sequence (DNA): TGCAGTGCTAGAGACTTAACTAGCGGGATAACCTACGAGCAGTACTTC. This sequence encodes CSARDLTSGITYEQYF.